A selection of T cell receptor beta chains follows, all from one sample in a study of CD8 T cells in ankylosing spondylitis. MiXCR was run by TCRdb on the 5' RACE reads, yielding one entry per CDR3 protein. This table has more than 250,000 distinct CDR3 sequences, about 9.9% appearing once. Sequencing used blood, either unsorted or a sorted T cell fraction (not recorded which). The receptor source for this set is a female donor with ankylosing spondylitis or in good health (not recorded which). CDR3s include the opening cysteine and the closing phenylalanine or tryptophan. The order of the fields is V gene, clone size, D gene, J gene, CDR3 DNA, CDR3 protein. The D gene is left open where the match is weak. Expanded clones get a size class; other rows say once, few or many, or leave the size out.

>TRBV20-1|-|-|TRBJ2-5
TGCAGTGCTAGAGATGGGGCAGACCCCAGCCAGACCCAGTACTTC
CSARDGADPSQTQYF
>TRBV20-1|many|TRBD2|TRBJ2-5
TGCAGTGCTTTACTAGCGGCGGTAGAGACCCAGTACTTC
CSALLAAVETQYF
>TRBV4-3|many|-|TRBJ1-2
TGCGCCAGCAGCTCACGGCAGGGGTATGGCTACACCTTC
CASSSRQGYGYTF
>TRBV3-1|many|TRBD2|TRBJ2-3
TGTGCCAGCAGCAGGACTAGTGGTGCAGATACGCAGTATTTT
CASSRTSGADTQYF
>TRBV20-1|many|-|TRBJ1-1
TGCAGTGCTAGAGATAATGGGGGGAACACTGAAGCTTTCTTT
CSARDNGGNTEAFF
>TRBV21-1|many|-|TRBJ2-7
TGTGCCAGCAGCAAGATGTCCGGGCGGGAGGTCTACGAGCAGTACTTC
CASSKMSGREVYEQYF
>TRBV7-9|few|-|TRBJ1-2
TGTGCCAGCAGCTTAGCGGCGTCTAACTATGGCTACACCTTC
CASSLAASNYGYTF
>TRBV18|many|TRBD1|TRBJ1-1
TGTGCCAGCTCACTACGACAGGGGATTTGGGTTGAAGCTTTCTTT
CASSLRQGIWVEAFF
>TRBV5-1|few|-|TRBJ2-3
TGCGCCAGCAGCCCGACCCCTAGTGATACGCAGTATTTT
CASSPTPSDTQYF
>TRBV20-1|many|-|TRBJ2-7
TGCAGTGCTATCACCGGGACGGGGTCCTACGAGCAGTACTTC
CSAITGTGSYEQYF
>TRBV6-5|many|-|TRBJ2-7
TGTGCCAGCAGTTACCTTCGGGCCTCCTACGAGCAGTACTTC
CASSYLRASYEQYF
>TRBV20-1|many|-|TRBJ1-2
TGCAGTGCCGAACCAACAGGGTTCTTTAACTATGGCTACACCTTC
CSAEPTGFFNYGYTF
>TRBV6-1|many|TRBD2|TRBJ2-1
TGTGCCAGCAAGAGAGCGGGGGGGGATTACAATGAGCAGTTCTTC
CASKRAGGDYNEQFF
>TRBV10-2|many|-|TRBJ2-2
TGCGCCAGCGGGCTAGGGGCCGGCGGGGAGCTGTTTTTT
CASGLGAGGELFF
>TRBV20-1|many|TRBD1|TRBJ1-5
TGCAGTGCTAGGTCCGACAGGGGAGGTCAGCCCCAGCATTTT
CSARSDRGGQPQHF
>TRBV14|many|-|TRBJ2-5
TGTGCCAGCACGGGGACACCTCAAGAGACCCAGTACTTC
CASTGTPQETQYF
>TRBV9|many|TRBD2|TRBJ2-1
TGTGCCAGCAGCTTAAGGACTAGTGGCTATGAGCAGTTCTTC
CASSLRTSGYEQFF
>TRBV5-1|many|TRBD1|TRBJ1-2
TGCGCCAGCAGCGACGGGACAGTCGGTCCCTATGGCTACACCTTC
CASSDGTVGPYGYTF
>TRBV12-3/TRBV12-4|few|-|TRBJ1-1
TGTGCCAGCAGTCCCCGGGGGGGGAGGACTGAAGCTTTCTTT
CASSPRGGRTEAFF
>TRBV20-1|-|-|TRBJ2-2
TGCAGTGCGGCGGGGACGAACACCGGGGAGCTGTTTTTT
CSAAGTNTGELFF
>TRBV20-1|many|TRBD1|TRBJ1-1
TGCAGTGCTAGAGATACCGGGACAGGGCAAACTGAAGCTTTCTTT
CSARDTGTGQTEAFF